This TCR beta chain was sequenced for a study of T cells in Graves' hyperthyroidism and ophthalmopathy. A remark on this clonotype: The target antigen is unknown.

Germline CDR1 and CDR2: LNHDA and SQIVND (reference sequence). The CDR3 loop spans 13 amino acids. Losses at the gene ends were 6 bases for V and 5 bases for J; bases not matched to a gene: 3. Study-wide findings and caveats: Most clonotypes expanded in thyroid above 0.001 were likewise present in blood. A model built on 13 V-J features separated ophthalmopathy from stable hyperthyroidism.

RNA transcripts served as the template for amplifying TCR beta CDR3 regions. An initial round of RT-PCR targeting the TCR CDR3 relied on the HTBI primer set. One entry per CDR3 protein, called by TCRdb with MiXCR from the multiplex PCR reads. The data show over 500,000 distinct CDR3 sequences, around 13% seen once. Sequencing input: blood. The rearrangement joins TRBV19 to TRBJ2-3, with 9 bases that match TRBD1. The clonotype originates from a woman aged 40 to 50 with Graves' hyperthyroidism. CDR3 sequence: CASRPDRGDTQYF. The CDR3 DNA reads TGTGCCAGTAGACCGGACAGGGGAGATACGCAGTATTTT.